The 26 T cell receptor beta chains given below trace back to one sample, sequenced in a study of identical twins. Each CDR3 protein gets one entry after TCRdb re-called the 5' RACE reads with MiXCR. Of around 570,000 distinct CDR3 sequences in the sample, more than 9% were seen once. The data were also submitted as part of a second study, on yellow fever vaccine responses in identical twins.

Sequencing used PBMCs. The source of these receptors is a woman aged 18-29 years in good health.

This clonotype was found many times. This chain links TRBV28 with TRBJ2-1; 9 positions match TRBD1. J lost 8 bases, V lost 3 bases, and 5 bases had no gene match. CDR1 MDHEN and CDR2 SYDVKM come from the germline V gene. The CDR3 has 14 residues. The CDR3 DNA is TGTGCCAGCAGTTTGGGACAGGGTTCCTATGAGCAGTTCTTC. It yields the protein CASSLGQGSYEQFF.

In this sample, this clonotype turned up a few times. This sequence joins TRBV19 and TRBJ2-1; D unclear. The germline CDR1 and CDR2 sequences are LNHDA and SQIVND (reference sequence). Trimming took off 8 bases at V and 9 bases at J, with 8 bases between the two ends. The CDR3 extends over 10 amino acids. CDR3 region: CASGTGEQFF. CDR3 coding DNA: TGTGCCAGTGGTACCGGTGAGCAGTTCTTC.

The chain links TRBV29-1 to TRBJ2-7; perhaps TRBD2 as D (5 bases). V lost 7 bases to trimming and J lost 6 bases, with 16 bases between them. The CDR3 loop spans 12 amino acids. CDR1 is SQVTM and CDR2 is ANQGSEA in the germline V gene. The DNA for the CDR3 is TGCAGCGGCGGGTTGCGAGGGAGCGAGCAGTACTTC. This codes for CSGGLRGSEQYF.

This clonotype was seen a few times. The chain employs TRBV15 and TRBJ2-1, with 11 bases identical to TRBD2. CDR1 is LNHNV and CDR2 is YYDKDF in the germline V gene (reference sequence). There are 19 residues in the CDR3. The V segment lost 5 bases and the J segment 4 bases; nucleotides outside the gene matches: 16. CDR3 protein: CATSPPASLLAGEYNEQFF. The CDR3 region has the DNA TGTGCCACCAGCCCTCCCGCTTCCTTACTAGCGGGGGAATACAATGAGCAGTTCTTC.

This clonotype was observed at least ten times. The CDR3: CASSQTTLTEAFF. For the CDR3, the DNA is TGTGCCAGCAGCCAAACAACGCTCACTGAAGCTTTCTTT. The chain employs TRBV3-1 and TRBJ1-1; no definite D call. Germline assignment: CDR1 LGHDT and CDR2 YNNKEL (reference sequence). The CDR3 is 13 amino acids. Trimming pared 2 bases from V and 4 bases from J, leaving 8 bases between. Combining the CDR3 with reference TRBV3-1 and TRBJ1-1 gives the whole variable domain DTAVSQTPKYLVTQMGNDKSIKCEQNLGHDTMYWYKQDSKKFLKIMFSYNNKELIINETVPNRFSPKSPDKAHLNLHINSLELGDSAVYFCASSQTTLTEAFFGQGTRLTVV.

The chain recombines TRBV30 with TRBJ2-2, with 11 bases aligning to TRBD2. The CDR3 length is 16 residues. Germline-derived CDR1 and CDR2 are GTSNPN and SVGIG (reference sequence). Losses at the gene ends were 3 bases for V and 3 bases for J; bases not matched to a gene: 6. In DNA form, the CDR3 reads TGTGCCTGGAGCCAGACTAGCGGGGACTACACCGGGGAGCTGTTTTTT. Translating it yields CAWSQTSGDYTGELFF.

CDR3 amino acids: CASSYLEEGTGELFF. CDR3 in DNA: TGTGCCAGCAGCTACTTAGAGGAGGGAACCGGGGAGCTGTTTTTT. V is TRBV7-9 and J is TRBJ2-2, with a weak D call TRBD2 (6 bases). This CDR3 spans 15 amino acids. V was cut by 4 bases and J by 5 bases, with 14 bases left in between. Germline values: CDR1 SEHNR, CDR2 FQNEAQ (reference sequence).

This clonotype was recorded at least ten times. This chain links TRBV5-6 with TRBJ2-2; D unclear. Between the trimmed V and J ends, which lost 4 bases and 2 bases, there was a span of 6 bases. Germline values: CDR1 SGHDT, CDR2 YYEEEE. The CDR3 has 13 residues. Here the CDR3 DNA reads TGTGCCAGCAGCGCTCCTAACACCGGGGAGCTGTTTTTT. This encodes CASSAPNTGELFF.

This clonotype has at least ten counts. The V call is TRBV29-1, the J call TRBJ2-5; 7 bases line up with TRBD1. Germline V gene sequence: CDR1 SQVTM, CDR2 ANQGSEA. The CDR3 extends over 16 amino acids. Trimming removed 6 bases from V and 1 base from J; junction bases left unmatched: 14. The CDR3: CSVETAGQELQETQYF. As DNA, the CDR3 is TGCAGCGTGGAAACCGCCGGACAGGAACTCCAAGAGACCCAGTACTTC.

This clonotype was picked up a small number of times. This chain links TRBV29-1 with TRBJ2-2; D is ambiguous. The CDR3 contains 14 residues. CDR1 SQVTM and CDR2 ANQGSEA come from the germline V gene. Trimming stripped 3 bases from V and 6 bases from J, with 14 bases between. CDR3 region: CSVEDLSNPGELFF. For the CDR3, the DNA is TGCAGCGTTGAGGACCTATCGAATCCCGGGGAGCTGTTTTTT.

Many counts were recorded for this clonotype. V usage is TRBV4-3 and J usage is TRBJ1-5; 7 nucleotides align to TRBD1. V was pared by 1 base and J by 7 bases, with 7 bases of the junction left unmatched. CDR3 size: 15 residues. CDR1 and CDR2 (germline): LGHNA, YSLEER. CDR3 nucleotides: TGCGCCAGCAGCCAAGGACAGGGTGATTTGCAGCCCCAGCATTTT. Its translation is CASSQGQGDLQPQHF.

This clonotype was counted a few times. CDR3 coding DNA: TGTGCCAGCAGCCTCCCCCGCAGGTACCAAGAGACCCAGTACTTC. This translates into CASSLPRRYQETQYF. J is TRBJ2-5 and V is TRBV7-2, with no clear D. In germline, CDR1 is SGHTA, CDR2 FQGNSA. The V end lost 5 bases, the J end lost 0 bases, and 13 bases lay between the germline ends. The CDR3 loop spans 15 amino acids.

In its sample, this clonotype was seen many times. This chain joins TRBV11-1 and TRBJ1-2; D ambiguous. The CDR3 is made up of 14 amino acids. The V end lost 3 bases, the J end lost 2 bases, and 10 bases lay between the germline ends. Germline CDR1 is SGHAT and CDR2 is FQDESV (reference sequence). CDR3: CASSFLPENYGYTF. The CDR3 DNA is TGTGCCAGCAGCTTTCTTCCAGAAAACTATGGCTACACCTTC.

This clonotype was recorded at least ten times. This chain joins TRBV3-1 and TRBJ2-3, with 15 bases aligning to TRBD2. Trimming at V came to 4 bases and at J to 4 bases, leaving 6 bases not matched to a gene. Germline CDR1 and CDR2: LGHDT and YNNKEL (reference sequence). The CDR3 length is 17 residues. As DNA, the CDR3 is TGTGCCAGCAGCCCGGGACTAGCGGGGGGTAACCCAGATACGCAGTATTTT. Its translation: CASSPGLAGGNPDTQYF.

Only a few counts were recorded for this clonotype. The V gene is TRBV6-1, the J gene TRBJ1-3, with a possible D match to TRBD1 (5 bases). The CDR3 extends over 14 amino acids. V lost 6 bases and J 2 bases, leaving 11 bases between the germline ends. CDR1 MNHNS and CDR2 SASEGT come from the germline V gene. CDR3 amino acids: CASRISDTGNTIYF. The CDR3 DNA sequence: TGTGCCAGCAGAATATCGGACACTGGAAACACCATATATTTT.

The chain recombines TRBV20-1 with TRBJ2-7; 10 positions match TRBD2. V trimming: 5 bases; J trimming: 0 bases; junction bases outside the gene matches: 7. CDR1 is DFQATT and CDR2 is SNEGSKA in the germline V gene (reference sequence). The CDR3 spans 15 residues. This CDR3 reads CSAPRLAGSSYEQYF. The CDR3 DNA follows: TGCAGTGCTCCTAGACTAGCGGGTAGCTCCTACGAGCAGTACTTC.

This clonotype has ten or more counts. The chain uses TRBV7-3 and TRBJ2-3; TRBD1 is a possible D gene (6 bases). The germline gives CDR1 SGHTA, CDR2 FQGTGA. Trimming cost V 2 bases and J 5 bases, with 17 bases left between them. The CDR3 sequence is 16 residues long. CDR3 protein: CASSLSLGAGLDTQYF. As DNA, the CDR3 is TGTGCCAGCAGCTTATCCCTGGGGGCCGGGTTAGATACGCAGTATTTT.

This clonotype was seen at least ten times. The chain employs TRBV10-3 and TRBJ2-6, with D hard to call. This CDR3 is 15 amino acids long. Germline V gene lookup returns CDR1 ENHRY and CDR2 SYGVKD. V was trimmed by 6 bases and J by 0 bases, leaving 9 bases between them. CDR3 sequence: CAIRAVPSGANVLTF. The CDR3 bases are TGTGCCATCAGAGCCGTCCCCTCTGGGGCCAACGTCCTGACTTTC.

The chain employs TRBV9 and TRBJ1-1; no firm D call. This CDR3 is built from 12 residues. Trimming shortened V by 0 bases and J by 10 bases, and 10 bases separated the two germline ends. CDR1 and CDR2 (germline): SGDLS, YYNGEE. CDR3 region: CASSVGEMGAFF. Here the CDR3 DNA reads TGTGCCAGCAGCGTAGGGGAAATGGGAGCTTTCTTT.

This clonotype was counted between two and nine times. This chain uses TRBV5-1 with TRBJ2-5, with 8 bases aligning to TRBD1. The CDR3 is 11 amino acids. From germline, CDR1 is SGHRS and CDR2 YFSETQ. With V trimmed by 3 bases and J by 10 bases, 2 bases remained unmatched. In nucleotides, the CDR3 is TGCGCCAGCAGCTACGACAGGGGCCAGTACTTC. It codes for CASSYDRGQYF.

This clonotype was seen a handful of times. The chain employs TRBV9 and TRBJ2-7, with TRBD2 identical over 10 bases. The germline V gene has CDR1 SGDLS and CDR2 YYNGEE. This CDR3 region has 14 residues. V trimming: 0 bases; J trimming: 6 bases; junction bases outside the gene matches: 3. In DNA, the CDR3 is TGTGCCAGCAGCGTAGAGCGGGGGGGCTCCGAGCAGTACTTC. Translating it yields CASSVERGGSEQYF.

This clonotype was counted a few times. CDR3 amino acids: CSVGRPGGETQYF. The DNA for the CDR3 is TGCAGCGTTGGTCGACCGGGCGGAGAGACCCAGTACTTC. The genes are TRBV29-1 and TRBJ2-5, with D unresolved. V shed 4 bases and J shed 4 bases, with 13 bases lying between them. This CDR3 spans 13 amino acids. Germline V gene sequence: CDR1 SQVTM, CDR2 ANQGSEA.

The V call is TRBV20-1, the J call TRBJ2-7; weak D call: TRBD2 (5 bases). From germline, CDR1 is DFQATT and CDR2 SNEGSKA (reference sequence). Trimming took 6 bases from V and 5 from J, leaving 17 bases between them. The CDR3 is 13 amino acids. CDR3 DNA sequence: TGCAGTGCCCGCCCCCGGGGTGCCAACGAGCAGTACTTC. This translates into CSARPRGANEQYF.

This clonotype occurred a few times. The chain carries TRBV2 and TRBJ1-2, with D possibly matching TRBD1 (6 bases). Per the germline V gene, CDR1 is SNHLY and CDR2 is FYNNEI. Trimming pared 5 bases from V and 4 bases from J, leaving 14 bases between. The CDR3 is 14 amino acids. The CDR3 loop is CASSRDTTPYGYTF. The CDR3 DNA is TGTGCCAGCAGTCGGGACACTACCCCCTATGGCTACACCTTC.

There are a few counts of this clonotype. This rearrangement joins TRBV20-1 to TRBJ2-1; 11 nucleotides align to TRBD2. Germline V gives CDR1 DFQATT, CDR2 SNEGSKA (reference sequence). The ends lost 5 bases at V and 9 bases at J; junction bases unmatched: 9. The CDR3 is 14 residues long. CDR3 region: CSALTSGAKGEQFF. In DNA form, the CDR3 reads TGCAGTGCTCTGACTAGCGGGGCAAAGGGTGAGCAGTTCTTC.

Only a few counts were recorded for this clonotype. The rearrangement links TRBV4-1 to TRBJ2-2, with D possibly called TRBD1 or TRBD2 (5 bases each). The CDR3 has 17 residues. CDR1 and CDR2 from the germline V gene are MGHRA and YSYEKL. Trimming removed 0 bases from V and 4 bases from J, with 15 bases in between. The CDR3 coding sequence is TGCGCCAGCAGCCAAGAGACGGGACGCATTGCCACCGGGGAGCTGTTTTTT. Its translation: CASSQETGRIATGELFF.